Included here is one TCR beta chain sequence, with context. Its antigen is unknown. These data come from a study of T-cell reconstitution after alpha-beta-depleted transplantation in children. Study-wide findings and caveats: Reports say that about two months after transplant, the alpha-beta T cells came out of several hundred graft clones that had expanded. The study traced high day-60 TCRbeta diversity in some patients to surviving recipient T cells and thymic progenitors. Once a year had passed after transplant, T-cell counts and diversity came mostly from newly produced T cells.

For TCRbeta, the library was prepared with unique molecular identifiers. Each CDR3 protein gets one entry after TCRdb re-called the PCR reads with MiXCR. The sample includes 300,000 to 400,000 distinct CDR3 sequences, roughly 15% seen only once; the top ten take about 41%. The sample was PBMCs, mostly from graft donor cells, taken 360 days after TCRalphabeta/CD19-depleted stem cell transplant. The TCR was taken from a male patient aged 2 to 9 who had a stem cell transplant for acute lymphoblastic leukemia, so the T cells may come from the graft donor.

The CDR3 spells CASSLGGPLLSGNTIYF. The CDR3 DNA reads TGTGCCAGCAGCTTAGGGGGGCCTCTACTCTCTGGAAACACCATATATTTT. The chain couples TRBV7-2 to TRBJ1-3; D may be TRBD1 (6 bases). Germline CDR1 SGHTA, CDR2 FQGNSA. The CDR3 has 17 amino acids. V lost 1 base and J 0 bases, leaving 13 bases between the germline ends.